A single sample gave rise to the 5 T cell receptor beta chains below, sequenced in a study of blood T cell repertoires in COVID-19. Only in-frame clones appear in the TCRdb table, and some are missing; sequencing was by immunoSEQ multiplex PCR. Of approximately 400,000 clones in the sample, 90% to 95% are singletons; the top ten hold 0.8% to 0.9%. The sample comprised PBMCs or T cells enriched from blood (not recorded which). The receptors come from a woman aged 40 to 49 who had been exposed to COVID-19.

As DNA, the CDR3 is TGTGCCAGCAGTTTGAACAGACATTCATCACCCCTCCACTTT. As protein: CASSLNRHSSPLHF. The gene calls are TRBV27 and TRBJ1-6; no clear D. Germline CDR1 is MNHEY and CDR2 is SMNVEV (reference sequence). V lost 3 bases to trimming and J lost 10 bases, with 13 bases between them. The CDR3 loop spans 14 amino acids.

In its sample, this clone was seen once. The chain uses TRBV10-3 and TRBJ2-5, with TRBD1 identical over 7 bases. The trim removed 1 base at V and 1 base at J, leaving 3 bases unmatched. CDR3 length equals 15 residues. Germline values: CDR1 ENHRY, CDR2 SYGVKD. In nucleotides, the CDR3 is TGTGCCATCAGTGAGTTTGAGGGGGCCCAAGAGACCCAGTACTTC. Translation gives CAISEFEGAQETQYF.

The chain couples TRBV3-1 (or the pseudogene TRBV3-2) to TRBJ2-1; 14 bases agree with TRBD2. Per the germline V gene, CDR1 is LGHDT and CDR2 is YNNKEL (reference sequence). V was pared by 8 bases and J by 4 bases, with 4 bases of the junction left unmatched. The CDR3 has 15 amino acids. This chain's CDR3 is CASGRLAGGYNEQFF. The CDR3 DNA reads TGTGCCAGCGGCAGACTAGCGGGGGGGTACAATGAGCAGTTCTTC.

J is TRBJ1-6 and V is TRBV5-4; tentatively, D is TRBD1 (5 bases). The CDR3 sequence is 16 residues long. Trimming left V 0 bases short and J 7 bases short, with 14 bases between. Germline CDR1 and CDR2: SGHNT and YYREEE (reference sequence). The DNA for the CDR3 is TGTGCCAGCAGCTTGGGCCGGGCAGGGCACAATTCACCCCTCCACTTT. Protein sequence: CASSLGRAGHNSPLHF.

The chain joins TRBV5-5 to TRBJ1-1; TRBD1 agrees at 7 bases. Per germline, CDR1 SGHKS and CDR2 YYEKEE (reference sequence). The V and J ends lost 2 bases and 2 bases, in that order; junction bases with no gene match: 6. The CDR3 is 15 amino acids. CDR3 loop: CASSFPAGGNTEAFF. CDR3 coding DNA: TGTGCCAGCAGCTTCCCGGCAGGGGGAAACACTGAAGCTTTCTTT.